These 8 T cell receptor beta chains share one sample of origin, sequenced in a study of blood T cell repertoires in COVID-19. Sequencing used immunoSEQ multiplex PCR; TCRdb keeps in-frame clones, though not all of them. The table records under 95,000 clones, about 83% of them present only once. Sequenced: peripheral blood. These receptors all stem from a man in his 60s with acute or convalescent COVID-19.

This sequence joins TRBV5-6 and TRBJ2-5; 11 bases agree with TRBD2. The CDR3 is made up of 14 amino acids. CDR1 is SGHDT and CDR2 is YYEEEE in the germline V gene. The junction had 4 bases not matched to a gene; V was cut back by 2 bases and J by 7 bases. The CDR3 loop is CASSFSGGAGTQYF. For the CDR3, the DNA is TGTGCCAGCAGCTTTAGCGGGGGGGCCGGGACCCAGTACTTC.

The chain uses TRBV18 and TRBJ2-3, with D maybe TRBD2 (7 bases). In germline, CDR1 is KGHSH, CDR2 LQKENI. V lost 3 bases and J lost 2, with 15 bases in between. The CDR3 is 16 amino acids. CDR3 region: CASSPEGGRVTDTQYF. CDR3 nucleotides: TGTGCCAGCTCACCCGAGGGGGGGCGGGTCACAGATACGCAGTATTTT.

The CDR3 region is CAIRGQAGNTIYF. CDR3 in DNA: TGTGCCATCAGGGGACAGGCTGGAAACACCATATATTTT. The chain is built from TRBV10-3 and TRBJ1-3; TRBD1 agrees at 8 bases. The CDR3 is made up of 13 amino acids. The V gene's germline CDR1 is ENHRY and CDR2 SYGVKD. J was trimmed by 2 bases and V by 6 bases; bases with no gene match: 0.

The CDR3, as DNA: TGTGCCAGCAGTTTAGCGGAGGATCAGCCCCAGCATTTT. Translated, it gives CASSLAEDQPQHF. V gene TRBV12-3 or TRBV12-4 combines with J gene TRBJ1-5; D is undetermined. The CDR3 has 13 amino acids. Trimming pared 0 bases from V and 5 bases from J, leaving 5 bases between.

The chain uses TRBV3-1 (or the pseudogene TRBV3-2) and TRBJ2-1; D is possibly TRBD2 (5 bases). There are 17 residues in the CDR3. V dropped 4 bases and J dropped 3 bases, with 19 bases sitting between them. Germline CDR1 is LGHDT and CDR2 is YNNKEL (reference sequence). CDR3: CASSPRGFLKDYNEQFF. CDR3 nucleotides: TGTGCCAGCAGCCCACGAGGGTTTCTAAAAGACTACAATGAGCAGTTCTTC.

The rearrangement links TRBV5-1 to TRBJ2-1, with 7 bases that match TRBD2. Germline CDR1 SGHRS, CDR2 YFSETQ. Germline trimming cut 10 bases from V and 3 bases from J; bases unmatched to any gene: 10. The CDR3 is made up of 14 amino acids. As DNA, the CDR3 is TGCGCCTCAAAGGGAGGGCTTGGCTACAATGAGCAGTTCTTC. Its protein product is CASKGGLGYNEQFF. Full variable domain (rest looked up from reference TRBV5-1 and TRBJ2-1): KAGVTQTPRYLIKTRGQQVTLSCSPISGHRSVSWYQQTPGQGLQFLFEYFSETQRNKGNFPGRFSGRQFSNSRSEMNVSTLELGDSALYLCASKGGLGYNEQFFGPGTRLTVL.

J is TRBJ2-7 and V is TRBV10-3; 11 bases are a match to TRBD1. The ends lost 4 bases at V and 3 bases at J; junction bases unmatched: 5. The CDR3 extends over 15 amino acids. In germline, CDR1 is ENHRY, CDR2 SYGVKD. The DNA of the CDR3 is TGTGCCATCAGTGCCCCGGGACAGGGGGTCTACGAGCAGTACTTC. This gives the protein CAISAPGQGVYEQYF.

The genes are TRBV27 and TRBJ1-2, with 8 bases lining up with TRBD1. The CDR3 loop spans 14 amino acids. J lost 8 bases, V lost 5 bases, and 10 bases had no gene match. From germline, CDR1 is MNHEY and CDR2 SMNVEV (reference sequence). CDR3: CASSRSDRAGGYTF. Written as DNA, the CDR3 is TGTGCCAGCAGTCGATCGGACAGGGCTGGAGGCTACACCTTC.